In this sample, the clone carrying this TCR beta chain turned up once. Its antigen is currently unknown. The analysis combined second doses at about 4 or about 12 weeks. The data were obtained in a study of T cell responses to AZD1222 COVID-19 vaccine. Study observations and caveats: Seropositive status at baseline applied to only 6 or 7 AZD1222 recipients. As reported, nearly half of all spike-specific TCRs target variant regions that are unmutated. Repertoire sampling occurred only after the peak T cell response.

Sequenced by immunoSEQ multiplex PCR; TCRdb stores in-frame clones only, minus some. The sample lists around 150,000 clones, over 75% seen once, with around 2.9% in the top ten. The CDR3 has 15 residues. The germline V gene has CDR1 KGHSH and CDR2 LQKENI. The V end was cut by 5 bases, the J end by 1 base, with 14 bases between. The sample in question was peripheral blood, obtained 28 days after the second AZD1222 dose. The chain joins TRBV18 to TRBJ1-1, with D perhaps matching TRBD1 (6 bases). The origin of this receptor is an adult who received the AZD1222 COVID-19 vaccine. CDR3 DNA: TGTGCCAGCTCAGCGGACAGAGCCACGAACACTGAAGCTTTCTTT. Protein: CASSADRATNTEAFF.